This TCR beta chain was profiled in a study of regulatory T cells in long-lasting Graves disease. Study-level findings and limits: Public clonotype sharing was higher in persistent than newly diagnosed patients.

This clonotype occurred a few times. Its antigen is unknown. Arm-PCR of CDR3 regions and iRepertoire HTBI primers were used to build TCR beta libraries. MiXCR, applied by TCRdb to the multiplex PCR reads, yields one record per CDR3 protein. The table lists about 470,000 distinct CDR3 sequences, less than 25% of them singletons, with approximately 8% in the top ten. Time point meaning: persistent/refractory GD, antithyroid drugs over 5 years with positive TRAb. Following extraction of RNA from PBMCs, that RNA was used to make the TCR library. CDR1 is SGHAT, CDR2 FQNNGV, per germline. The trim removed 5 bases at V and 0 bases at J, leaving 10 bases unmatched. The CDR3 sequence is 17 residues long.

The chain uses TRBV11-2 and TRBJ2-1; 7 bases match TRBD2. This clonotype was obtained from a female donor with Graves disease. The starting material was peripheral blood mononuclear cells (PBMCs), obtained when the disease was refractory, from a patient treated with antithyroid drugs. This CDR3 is CASSRALRGSSYNEQFF. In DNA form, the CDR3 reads TGTGCCAGCAGCCGTGCCCTGCGGGGGAGCTCCTACAATGAGCAGTTCTTC. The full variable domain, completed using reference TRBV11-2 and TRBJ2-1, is EAGVAQSPRYKIIEKRQSVAFWCNPISGHATLYWYQQILGQGPKLLIQFQNNGVVDDSQLPKDRFSAERLKGVDSTLKIQPAKLEDSAVYLCASSRALRGSSYNEQFFGPGTRLTVL.